The TCR beta chain under discussion was sequenced for a study of blood T cells in healthy people across ages. Whole-study findings and limits: Unsorted PBMC input precluded a conclusive naive versus antigen-experienced comparison. Shifts in expanded clonotypes may have been confounded by donor CMV status, which was unknown. There were more naive CD4+ cells and higher diversity in long-lived donors than in aged donors.

A second PCR of 7 to 11 cycles used a sample-barcoded 5' primer and a J-beta primer mix. Via MiXCR, TCRdb re-called the 5' RACE reads, giving one row per CDR3 protein. The table lists 1.5 million to 2 million distinct CDR3 sequences, approximately 28% of them singletons. The study drew donors from healthy Caucasian individuals in Russia aged about 6 to 95. The V end lost 2 bases, the J end lost 4 bases, and 14 bases lay between the germline ends. Germline V CDR1 and CDR2: MNHEY, SVGAGI. The CDR3 runs 16 residues. This clonotype was counted a few times. Its antigen is currently unknown. The V gene is TRBV6-5, the J gene TRBJ2-2; D may be TRBD2 (5 bases). Specimen: blood. This TCR derives from a woman aged 30 to 39 in good health. DNA of the CDR3: TGTGCCAGCAGTTACGAATTGGGGAGCGGCACCGGGGAGCTGTTTTTT. Protein sequence: CASSYELGSGTGELFF.